The 2 T cell receptor beta chains presented below share a single source sample, sequenced in a study of a mutant IDH1 vaccine in newly diagnosed glioma. Their target antigens are unknown. Time point meaning: week 35, safety follow-up. Each dose delivered 300 ug of mutant IDH1 20-mer peptide subcutaneously with imiquimod. The table came from immunoSEQ multiplex PCR; TCRdb's copy has only in-frame clones and leaves some out. The sample has about 30,000 clones, approximately 78% seen once. Sequences were derived from PBMCs, sampled from a glioma patient whose treatment included an IDH1 peptide vaccine. The receptors were gathered from a woman aged 40 to 49 with glioma.

CDR3 sequence reads: CASSYSSGASSDIQYF. The CDR3 DNA is TGTGCCAGCAGTTACTCTAGCGGGGCTTCGAGCGACATTCAGTACTTC. V is TRBV6-5 and J is TRBJ2-4; 8 nucleotides match TRBD2. V lost 0 bases, J lost 8 bases, and 9 bases stayed unmatched. CDR3 length: 16 residues. The germline V gene encodes CDR1 MNHEY and CDR2 SVGAGI.

The V and J genes are TRBV4-3 and TRBJ1-6; TRBD1 matches 9 bases. CDR3 length: 15 residues. The V segment lost 0 bases and the J segment 7 bases; nucleotides outside the gene matches: 1. Germline CDR1 LGHNA, CDR2 YSLEER. CDR3 in DNA: TGCGCCAGCAGCCAAGATGGACAGGGGAATTCACCCCTCCACTTT. Its protein product is CASSQDGQGNSPLHF.